This T cell receptor (beta chain) was captured by sequencing in a study of shared clonotypes between healthy human individuals. This CDR3 spans 14 amino acids. CDR1 is MNHGY and CDR2 is SAAAGT in the germline V gene. V lost 11 bases to trimming and J lost 2 bases; unmatched junction nucleotides: 10. The authors combined CD45RO+ cells with CCR7-negative CD45RA+ TemRA cells as CD8 memory. Only in-frame clones appear in the TCRdb table, and some are missing; sequencing was by immunoSEQ multiplex PCR. The sample consists of around 690,000 clones, roughly 88% of them appearing once. Regarding this clone: Its antigen remains unidentified.

Study-level findings and limits: The represented genetic and exposure-history diversity was limited by the small number of donors.

The J gene is TRBJ2-7, the V gene TRBV6-8, with 9 bases aligning to TRBD2. Material: memory CD8+ T cells from PBMCs. Noted subset: CD45RO+ cells pooled with CCR7-negative TemRA cells. The clonotype comes from a man aged 18 to 29 in good health. Some clones in this sample may be carry-over from other donors' samples. The CDR3 spells CASKGGRAPYEQYF. The CDR3 coding sequence is TGTGCCTCGAAGGGCGGGAGGGCCCCCTACGAGCAGTACTTC.